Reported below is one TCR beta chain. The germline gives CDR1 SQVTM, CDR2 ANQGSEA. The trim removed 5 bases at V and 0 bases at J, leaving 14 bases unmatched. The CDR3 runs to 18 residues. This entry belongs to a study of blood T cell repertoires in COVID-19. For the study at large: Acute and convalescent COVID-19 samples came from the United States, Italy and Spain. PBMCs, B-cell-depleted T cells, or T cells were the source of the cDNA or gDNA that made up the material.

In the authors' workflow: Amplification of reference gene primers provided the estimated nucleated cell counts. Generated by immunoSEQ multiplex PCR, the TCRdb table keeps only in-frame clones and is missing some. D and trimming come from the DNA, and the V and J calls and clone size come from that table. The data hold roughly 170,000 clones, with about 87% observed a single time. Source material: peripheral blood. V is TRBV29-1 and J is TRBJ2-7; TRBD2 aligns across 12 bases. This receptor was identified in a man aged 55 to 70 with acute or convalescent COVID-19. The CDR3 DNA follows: TGCAGCGTTAAGGACGTGACTAGCGGGAGCCTCCTCTCCTACGAGCAGTACTTC. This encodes CSVKDVTSGSLLSYEQYF.